This entry lists 25 T cell receptor beta chains sequenced from one sample in a study of OX40 agonist ivuxolimab in advanced cancers. Libraries were prepared through the immunoSEQ multiplex PCR assay. The source is immuneACCESS, and TCRdb retained only in-frame sequences with V and J called. Part of the clones is not carried over; for the studies checked, unresolved V genes explain less than half of this, and the remainder is unexplained. This sample comprises tens of thousands of clones, roughly 91% of them detected only once. Of the sample, around 0.28% is held by the ten largest clones. Sequences were derived from CD4+ or CD8+ T cells sorted from blood, sampled in a trial of the OX40 agonist ivuxolimab. The receptors here all came from an adult with an advanced solid tumor such as melanoma, head and neck, liver or kidney cancer.

This clone was seen once. The rearrangement uses TRBV2 and TRBJ1-2, with 7 bases that match TRBD1. This CDR3 is 16 amino acids long. V gave up 2 bases and J gave up 2 bases; unmatched junction bases: 8. Germline CDR1 and CDR2: SNHLY and FYNNEI. The CDR3 region is CASSEIIGRGNYGYTF. The CDR3 region has the DNA TGTGCCAGCAGTGAAATCATAGGCAGGGGGAACTATGGCTACACCTTC.

V and J are TRBV7-8 and TRBJ1-1, with D possibly matching TRBD1 (5 bases). Germline V lookup: CDR1 SGHVS, CDR2 FQNEAQ. V was trimmed by 1 base and J by 1 base, leaving 22 bases between them. The CDR3 runs 19 residues. CDR3 sequence (DNA): TGTGCCAGCAGCTTAGGGCGGCGGTCTAGGGGAACTGGGAACACTGAAGCTTTCTTT. It yields the protein CASSLGRRSRGTGNTEAFF.

This sequence joins TRBV9 and TRBJ1-2; D uncertain. Trimming removed 0 bases from V and 4 bases from J, with 16 bases in between. The germline V gene encodes CDR1 SGDLS and CDR2 YYNGEE. The CDR3 runs 16 residues. Written as DNA, the CDR3 is TGTGCCAGCAGCGTAGAGGCCCTGAGGCCACCCTATGGCTACACCTTC. Its protein product is CASSVEALRPPYGYTF.

Details on this clone: At the DNA level, this CDR3 is encoded by other sequences in the same sample as well. This chain connects TRBV30 to TRBJ1-5; the D gene is possibly TRBD1 (6 bases). This CDR3 region has 15 residues. Germline V lookup: CDR1 GTSNPN, CDR2 SVGIG (reference sequence). The V end was cut by 3 bases, the J end by 6 bases, with 18 bases between. The CDR3 region has the DNA TGTGCCTGGAGGGCCCCCGGGGGCCCGGGTCAGCCCCAGCATTTT. It yields the protein CAWRAPGGPGQPQHF.

The chain uses TRBV7-3 and TRBJ1-5, with D perhaps matching TRBD1 (5 bases). Germline CDR1 is SGHTA and CDR2 is FQGTGA. The CDR3 runs to 16 residues. The V gene lost 2 bases and the J gene lost 5 bases, with 16 bases spanning the gap. In DNA, the CDR3 is TGTGCCAGCAGCTTATGGGGGAGAGGAGGGGATCAGCCCCAGCATTTT. It translates to CASSLWGRGGDQPQHF.

The rearrangement uses TRBV9 and TRBJ2-3; TRBD1 aligns across 11 bases. V shed 0 bases, J shed 7 bases, and the junction held 13 bases outside the gene matches. The CDR3 is made up of 18 amino acids. Germline V gene data show CDR1 as SGDLS and CDR2 as YYNGEE. The CDR3 DNA is TGTGCCAGCAGCGTAGACACCGGGACAGGGGGGAGAGGAAATACGCAGTATTTT. It specifies CASSVDTGTGGRGNTQYF.

The rearrangement links TRBV6-5 to TRBJ2-7, with 8 bases matching TRBD1. Looked up from germline, CDR1 is MNHEY and CDR2 is SVGAGI. Trimming cost V 8 bases and J 3 bases; bases outside gene matches: 9. The CDR3 length is 14 residues. The CDR3 DNA reads TGTGCCAGCTCAGGGGGCACTACCCGCTACGAGCAGTACTTC. Translation: CASSGGTTRYEQYF.

This chain connects TRBV25-1 to TRBJ1-3, with TRBD1 identical over 10 bases. The CDR3 totals 16 residues. J lost 4 bases, V lost 3 bases, and 6 bases had no gene match. Germline V gene data show CDR1 as MGHDK and CDR2 as SYGVNS. The CDR3 DNA follows: TGTGCCAGCAGTGACAGGACAGGGGGAACCGGAAACACCATATATTTT. This codes for CASSDRTGGTGNTIYF.

This sequence joins TRBV7-2 and TRBJ1-1, with a possible D match to TRBD1 (5 bases). Germline CDR1 and CDR2: SGHTA and FQGNSA. With 5 bases removed from V and 8 bases from J, the gap between germline ends came to 12 bases. The CDR3 runs 12 residues. The CDR3 region has the DNA TGTGCCAGCAGCCAAACGGGGGTGGAAGCTTTCTTT. Protein product: CASSQTGVEAFF.

The CDR3 here is CASSYSTGPYEQYF. The CDR3 DNA sequence: TGTGCCAGCAGTTACTCGACAGGGCCCTACGAGCAGTACTTC. The V call is TRBV6-5, the J call TRBJ2-7; 7 positions match TRBD1. CDR3 length: 14 amino acids. The germline V gene encodes CDR1 MNHEY and CDR2 SVGAGI. V dropped 0 bases and J dropped 2; count of bases not matched to a gene: 1.

Only a few counts were recorded for this clone. This chain connects TRBV7-9 to TRBJ2-7; D remains unclear. With 2 bases removed from V and 6 bases from J, the gap between germline ends came to 8 bases. The CDR3 has 12 residues. Germline CDR1 and CDR2: SEHNR and FQNEAQ (reference sequence). DNA of the CDR3: TGTGCCAGCAGCTTATCGTTCCTCGAGCAGTACTTC. Its protein product is CASSLSFLEQYF.

The rearrangement uses TRBV25-1 and TRBJ1-1, with D perhaps matching TRBD1 (6 bases). The V end lost 8 bases, the J end lost 2 bases, and 15 bases lay between the germline ends. CDR3 size: 14 residues. Germline V gives CDR1 MGHDK, CDR2 SYGVNS. DNA for the CDR3: TGTGCCAGCGAAAGGGGGGGCCTAAACACTGAAGCTTTCTTT. Residues: CASERGGLNTEAFF.

The rearrangement uses TRBV6-1 and TRBJ2-5, with 10 bases lining up with TRBD1. Judging by the DNA end, TRBJ2-7 fits better; the J call may be wrong. This CDR3 has 15 amino acids. Germline CDR1 reads MNHNS; CDR2 reads SASEGT. The CDR3 nucleotides are TGTGCCAGCAGTAATCGACAGGGGGCGTCCTACGAGCAGTACTTC. This encodes CASSNRQGASYEQYF.

This clone came up once. The rearrangement uses TRBV5-1 and TRBJ2-4, with D hard to call. V lost 1 base and J lost 0, with 23 bases in between. CDR1 and CDR2 from the germline V gene are SGHRS and YFSETQ. There are 20 residues in the CDR3. CDR3 nucleotide sequence: TGCGCCAGCAGCTTGACCGCGCAGGCAGTCCCTCAATTAGCCAAAAACATTCAGTACTTC. It codes for CASSLTAQAVPQLAKNIQYF.

The V call is TRBV4-2, the J call TRBJ2-4; either TRBD1 or TRBD2 may supply D (7 bases each). Trimming stripped 1 base from V and 6 bases from J, with 16 bases between. CDR1 is LGHNA, CDR2 YNFKEQ, per germline. This CDR3 region has 16 residues. The CDR3 sequence: CASSQGQGGVLNIQYF. The CDR3 coding sequence is TGTGCCAGCAGCCAAGGACAGGGAGGGGTTTTAAACATTCAGTACTTC.

The chain joins TRBV11-1 to TRBJ1-1; 8 positions match TRBD1. The J segment lost 6 bases and the V segment lost 5 bases, leaving 11 bases of the junction unmatched. The germline V gene encodes CDR1 SGHAT and CDR2 FQDESV (reference sequence). The CDR3 totals 15 residues. The CDR3, as DNA: TGTGCCAGCAGCCCTACGAGACAGGGGACCTCTGAAGCTTTCTTT. This sequence encodes CASSPTRQGTSEAFF.

This chain joins TRBV15 and TRBJ2-7, with D unresolved. This CDR3 is built from 14 residues. V was cut by 0 bases and J by 3 bases, with 9 bases left in between. Per the germline V gene, CDR1 is LNHNV and CDR2 is YYDKDF (reference sequence). CDR3 sequence: CATSRDLLNYEQYF. Written as DNA, the CDR3 is TGTGCCACCAGCAGAGATCTACTAAACTACGAGCAGTACTTC.

The chain recombines TRBV5-4 with TRBJ1-1; TRBD1 agrees at 8 bases. V shed 3 bases and J 0 bases; nucleotides not matched to a gene: 4. This CDR3 contains 15 residues. Germline values: CDR1 SGHNT, CDR2 YYREEE (reference sequence). The CDR3 DNA reads TGTGCCAGCAGCTCCGGACAGGGCGTGAACACTGAAGCTTTCTTT. Residues: CASSSGQGVNTEAFF.

The CDR3 DNA is TGTGCCAGCAGTTACTCGGGGAGGTCGGATGAAAAACTGTTTTTT. It codes for CASSYSGRSDEKLFF. The rearrangement joins TRBV6-5 to TRBJ1-4; unclear D gene. CDR3 length: 15 amino acids. Trimming stripped 0 bases from V and 6 bases from J, with 11 bases between. The germline V gene encodes CDR1 MNHEY and CDR2 SVGAGI.

The chain recombines TRBV5-1 with TRBJ1-1; 12 bases align to TRBD1. Germline V lookup: CDR1 SGHRS, CDR2 YFSETQ. V trimming: 4 bases; J trimming: 0 bases; junction bases outside the gene matches: 4. CDR3 size: 16 residues. The CDR3 DNA sequence: TGCGCCAGCAGCCCTGGGACAGGGGGCTTGAACACTGAAGCTTTCTTT. Residues: CASSPGTGGLNTEAFF. The variable domain in full, completed from reference TRBV5-1 and TRBJ1-1, reads KAGVTQTPRYLIKTRGQQVTLSCSPISGHRSVSWYQQTPGQGLQFLFEYFSETQRNKGNFPGRFSGRQFSNSRSEMNVSTLELGDSALYLCASSPGTGGLNTEAFFGQGTRLTVV.

This clone has just one count. The rearrangement uses TRBV7-8 and TRBJ2-3, with D perhaps being TRBD1 or TRBD2 (5 bases each). The germline V and J ends were trimmed by 1 base and 2 bases, with 13 bases remaining between them. Germline V gene data show CDR1 as SGHVS and CDR2 as FQNEAQ. This CDR3 spans 16 amino acids. CDR3 nucleotide sequence: TGTGCCAGCAGCTTAGGGACGGGACCCCTCACAGATACGCAGTATTTT. Its translation is CASSLGTGPLTDTQYF.

V is TRBV19 and J is TRBJ2-1; 9 bases align to TRBD1. Germline V gene sequence: CDR1 LNHDA, CDR2 SQIVND (reference sequence). The CDR3 length is 14 residues. J lost 7 bases, V lost 7 bases, and 8 bases had no gene match. The CDR3 region has the DNA TGTGCCAGTATTGACAGGGGGAAAATAAATGAGCAGTTCTTC. Its translation is CASIDRGKINEQFF.

The chain is built from TRBV4-2 and TRBJ1-1; unclear D gene. Germline loops: CDR1 LGHNA, CDR2 YNFKEQ. The V gene lost 6 bases and the J gene lost 4 bases, with 6 bases spanning the gap. The CDR3 consists of 11 residues. The CDR3 reads CASRTPTEAFF. Here the CDR3 DNA reads TGTGCCAGCAGGACACCCACTGAAGCTTTCTTT.

The chain links TRBV6-5 to TRBJ1-3, with D possibly matching TRBD1 (5 bases). Trimming cost V 6 bases and J 0 bases, with 12 bases left between them. The V gene's germline CDR1 is MNHEY and CDR2 SVGAGI. The CDR3 has 15 residues. The DNA for the CDR3 is TGTGCCAGCAGGCAAACAGGATACTCTGGAAACACCATATATTTT. This encodes CASRQTGYSGNTIYF.

The chain uses TRBV5-1 and TRBJ1-1; TRBD1 aligns across 8 bases. The CDR3 is made up of 14 amino acids. The V and J ends lost 4 bases and 1 base, in that order; junction bases with no gene match: 3. CDR1 is SGHRS and CDR2 is YFSETQ in the germline V gene. DNA for the CDR3: TGCGCCAGCAGCGGGACAGGTACGAACACTGAAGCTTTCTTT. It specifies CASSGTGTNTEAFF.